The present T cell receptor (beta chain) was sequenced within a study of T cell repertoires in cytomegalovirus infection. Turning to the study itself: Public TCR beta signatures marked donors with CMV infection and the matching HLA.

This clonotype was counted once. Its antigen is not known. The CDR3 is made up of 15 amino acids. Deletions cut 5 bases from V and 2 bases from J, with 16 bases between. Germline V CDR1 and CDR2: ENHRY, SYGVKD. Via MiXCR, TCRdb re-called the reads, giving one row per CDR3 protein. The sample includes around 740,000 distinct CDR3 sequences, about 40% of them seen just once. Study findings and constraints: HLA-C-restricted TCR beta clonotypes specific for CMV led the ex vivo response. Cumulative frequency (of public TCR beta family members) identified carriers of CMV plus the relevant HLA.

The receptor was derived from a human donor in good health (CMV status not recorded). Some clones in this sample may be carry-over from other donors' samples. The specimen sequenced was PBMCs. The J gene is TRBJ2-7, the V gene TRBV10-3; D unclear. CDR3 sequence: CAISPNIGGPYEQYF. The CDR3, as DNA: TGTGCCATCAGTCCCAATATAGGCGGACCCTACGAGCAGTACTTC.